This T cell receptor (beta chain) was recorded in a study of Ad26.COV2.S vaccination and SARS-CoV-2 variants. On the study more broadly: By the intramuscular route, Ad26.COV2.S was given once, or twice 56 days apart.

Only in-frame clones appear in the TCRdb table, and some are missing; sequencing was by immunoSEQ multiplex PCR. This table holds about 350,000 clones, about 87% found once. The CDR3 loop spans 12 amino acids. CDR1 is SEHNR and CDR2 is FQNEAQ in the germline V gene (reference sequence). V gave up 9 bases and J gave up 4 bases, with 10 bases separating them. Treatment noted: roughly 20 received Ad26.COV2.S at low or high dose, single or two shots; five or six received placebo; per-sample allocation not given. Sampling took place 63 days after the first vaccine or placebo injection. Specimen: peripheral blood, collected in a trial of Ad26.COV2.S vaccine versus placebo. This chain links TRBV7-9 with TRBJ2-1; D gene unclear. The TCR originated in a person aged 18-60 years who received the Ad26.COV2.S COVID-19 vaccine or a placebo. The DNA for the CDR3 is TGTGCCAGTGGAAAAAATTACAATGAGCAGTTCTTC. This sequence encodes CASGKNYNEQFF.